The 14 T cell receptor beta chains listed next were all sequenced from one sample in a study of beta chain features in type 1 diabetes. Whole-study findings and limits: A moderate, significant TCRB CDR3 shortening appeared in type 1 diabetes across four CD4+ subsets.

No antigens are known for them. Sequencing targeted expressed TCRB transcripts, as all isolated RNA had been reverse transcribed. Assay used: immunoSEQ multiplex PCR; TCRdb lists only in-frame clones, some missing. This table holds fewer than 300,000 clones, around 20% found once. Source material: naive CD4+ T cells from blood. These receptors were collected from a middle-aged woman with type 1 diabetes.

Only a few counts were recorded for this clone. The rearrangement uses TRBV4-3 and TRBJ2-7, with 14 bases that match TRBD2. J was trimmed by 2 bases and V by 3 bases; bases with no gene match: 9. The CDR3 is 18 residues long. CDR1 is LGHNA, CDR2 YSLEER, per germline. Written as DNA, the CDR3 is TGCGCCAGCAGCCACCTGACTAGCGGGGGGGCCTACCCCTACGAGCAGTACTTC. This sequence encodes CASSHLTSGGAYPYEQYF.

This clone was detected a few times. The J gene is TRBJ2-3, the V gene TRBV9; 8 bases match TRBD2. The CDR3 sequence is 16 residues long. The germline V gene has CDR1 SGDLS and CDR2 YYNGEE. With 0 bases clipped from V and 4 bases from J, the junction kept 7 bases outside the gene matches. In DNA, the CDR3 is TGTGCCAGCAGCGTAGTTGGTAGCGGGGTGCCAGATACGCAGTATTTT. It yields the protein CASSVVGSGVPDTQYF.

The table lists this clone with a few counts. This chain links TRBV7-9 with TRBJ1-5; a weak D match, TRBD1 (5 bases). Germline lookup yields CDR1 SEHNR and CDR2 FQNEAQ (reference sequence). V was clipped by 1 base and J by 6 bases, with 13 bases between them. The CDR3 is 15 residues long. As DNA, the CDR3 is TGTGCCAGCAGCTTAGGGGGGGATGAAGGTCAGCCCCAGCATTTT. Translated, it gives CASSLGGDEGQPQHF.

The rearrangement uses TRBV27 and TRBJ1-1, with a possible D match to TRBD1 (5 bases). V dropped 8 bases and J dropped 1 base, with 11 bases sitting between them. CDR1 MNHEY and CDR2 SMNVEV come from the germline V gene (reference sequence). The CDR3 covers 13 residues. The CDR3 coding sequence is TGTGCCAGCGGGGGGGACCGGAACACTGAAGCTTTCTTT. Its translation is CASGGDRNTEAFF.

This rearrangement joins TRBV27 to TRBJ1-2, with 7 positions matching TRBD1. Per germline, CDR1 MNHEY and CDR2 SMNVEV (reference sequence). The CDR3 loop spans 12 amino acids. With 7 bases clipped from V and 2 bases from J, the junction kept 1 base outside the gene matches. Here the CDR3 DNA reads TGTGCCAGCAAGACAGGGAACTATGGCTACACCTTC. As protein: CASKTGNYGYTF.

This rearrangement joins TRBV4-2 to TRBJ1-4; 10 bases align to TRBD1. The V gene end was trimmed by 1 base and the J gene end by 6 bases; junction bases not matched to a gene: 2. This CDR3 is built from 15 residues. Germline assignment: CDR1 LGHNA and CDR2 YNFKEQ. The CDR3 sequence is CASSQVGTGDEKLFF. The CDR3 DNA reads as TGTGCCAGCAGCCAAGTGGGGACAGGGGATGAAAAACTGTTTTTT.

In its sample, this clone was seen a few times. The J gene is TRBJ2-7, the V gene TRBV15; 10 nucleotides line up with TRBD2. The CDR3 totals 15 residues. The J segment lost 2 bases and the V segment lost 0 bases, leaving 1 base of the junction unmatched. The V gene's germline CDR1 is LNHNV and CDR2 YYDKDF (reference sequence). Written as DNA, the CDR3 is TGTGCCACCAGCAGAGAACTAGCGGGGCCCTACGAGCAGTACTTC. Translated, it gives CATSRELAGPYEQYF.

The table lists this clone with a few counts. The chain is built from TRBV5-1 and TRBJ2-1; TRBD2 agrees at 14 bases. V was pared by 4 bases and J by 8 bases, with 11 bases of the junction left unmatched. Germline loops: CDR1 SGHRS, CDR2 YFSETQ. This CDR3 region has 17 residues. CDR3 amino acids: CASSTGLAGGSYDEQFF. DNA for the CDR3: TGCGCCAGCAGCACCGGACTAGCGGGGGGAAGTTACGATGAGCAGTTCTTC.

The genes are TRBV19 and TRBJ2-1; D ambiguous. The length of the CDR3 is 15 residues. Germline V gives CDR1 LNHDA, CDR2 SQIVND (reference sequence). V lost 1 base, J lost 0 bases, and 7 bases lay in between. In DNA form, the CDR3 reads TGTGCCAGTAGTATAGGATACAGCTCCTACAATGAGCAGTTCTTC. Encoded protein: CASSIGYSSYNEQFF.

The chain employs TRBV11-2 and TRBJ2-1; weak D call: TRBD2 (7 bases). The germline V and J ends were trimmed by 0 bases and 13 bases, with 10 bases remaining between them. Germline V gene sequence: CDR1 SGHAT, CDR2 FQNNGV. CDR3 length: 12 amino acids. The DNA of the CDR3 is TGTGCCAGCAGCTTAGAGGGGGGGGCCCAGTTCTTC. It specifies CASSLEGGAQFF.

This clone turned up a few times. The CDR3 is CATSRDGPGYQPQHF. CDR3 DNA sequence: TGTGCCACCAGCAGAGATGGTCCAGGGTATCAGCCCCAGCATTTT. V is TRBV15 and J is TRBJ1-5, with D perhaps TRBD1 (5 bases). The CDR3 is 15 amino acids. The V end lost 0 bases, the J end lost 5 bases, and 11 bases lay between the germline ends. Germline V CDR1 and CDR2: LNHNV, YYDKDF (reference sequence). Drawing the rest from reference TRBV15 and TRBJ1-5, the complete variable domain is DAMVIQNPRYQVTQFGKPVTLSCSQTLNHNVMYWYQQKSSQAPKLLFHYYDKDFNNEADTPDNFQSRRPNTSFCFLDIRSPGLGDTAMYLCATSRDGPGYQPQHFGDGTRLSIL.

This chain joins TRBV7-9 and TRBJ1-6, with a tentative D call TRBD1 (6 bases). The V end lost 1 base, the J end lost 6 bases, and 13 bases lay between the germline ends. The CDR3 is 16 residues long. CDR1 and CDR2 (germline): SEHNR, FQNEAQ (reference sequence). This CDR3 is CASSLGNRALNSPLHF. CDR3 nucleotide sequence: TGTGCCAGCAGCTTAGGGAACAGGGCCCTTAATTCACCCCTCCACTTT.

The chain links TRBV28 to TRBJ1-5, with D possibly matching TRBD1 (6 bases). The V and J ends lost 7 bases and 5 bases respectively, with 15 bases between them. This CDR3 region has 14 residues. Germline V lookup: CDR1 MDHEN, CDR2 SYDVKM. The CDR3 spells CASTTGPVYQPQHF. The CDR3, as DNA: TGTGCCAGCACTACAGGGCCCGTATATCAGCCCCAGCATTTT.

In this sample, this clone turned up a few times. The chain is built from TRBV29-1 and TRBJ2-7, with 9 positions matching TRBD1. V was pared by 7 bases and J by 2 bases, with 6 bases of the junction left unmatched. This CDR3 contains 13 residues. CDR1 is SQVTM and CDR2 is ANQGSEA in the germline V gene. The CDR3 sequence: CSASTGGPYEQYF. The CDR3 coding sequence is TGCAGCGCTTCGACAGGGGGACCCTACGAGCAGTACTTC.